The 8 T cell receptor beta chains presented below share a single source sample, sequenced in a study of T cells in Graves' hyperthyroidism and ophthalmopathy (dated by TCRdb to the late 2010s). The protocol used for the library was multiplex PCR. For sequencing, an Illumina HiSeq 2000 was employed. The TCR beta CDR3 regions were amplified from RNA transcripts. For the first round of RT-PCR on the TCR CDR3, the HTBI primer set was used together with the Qiagen OneStep RT-PCR kit. TCRdb reprocessed the public reads (quality trimming at Q25 with fastp, clone calling with MiXCR) and kept in-frame beta chains. Rows with one shared CDR3 protein collapse into an entry with the most common genes and DNA. The sample table shows fewer than 900,000 distinct CDR3 sequences, and around a sixth are seen once. The ten top clones hold over 15% of the sample. The specimen sequenced was blood. These receptors came from a woman between 50 and 59 years old with Graves' hyperthyroidism that later progressed to Graves' ophthalmopathy.

This clonotype was recorded a few times. V is TRBV20-1 and J is TRBJ2-3; D is unresolved. This CDR3 comprises 17 residues. Germline-derived CDR1 and CDR2 are DFQATT and SNEGSKA (reference sequence). V lost 1 base to trimming and J lost 1 base, with 18 bases between them. CDR3 protein: CSARASTRHLGTDTQYF. For the CDR3, the DNA is TGCAGTGCTAGAGCGTCTACGCGCCACTTGGGCACAGATACGCAGTATTTT.

The V call is TRBV30, the J call TRBJ2-6; TRBD2 matches 9 bases. The germline gives CDR1 GTSNPN, CDR2 SVGIG (reference sequence). This CDR3 is built from 16 residues. With 4 bases clipped from V and 1 base from J, the junction kept 5 bases outside the gene matches. The CDR3 sequence is CAWKGLAGSGANVLTF. The CDR3 DNA is TGTGCCTGGAAAGGTCTAGCGGGGTCTGGGGCCAACGTCCTGACTTTC.

This clonotype was observed many times. The chain joins TRBV20-1 to TRBJ2-1; 13 bases map to TRBD2. Germline V gene data show CDR1 as DFQATT and CDR2 as SNEGSKA (reference sequence). Trimming cost V 3 bases and J 4 bases; bases outside gene matches: 0. The CDR3 is made up of 14 amino acids. CDR3 bases: TGCAGTGCTAGGGGACTAGCGGGGTACAATGAGCAGTTCTTC. It is translated as CSARGLAGYNEQFF.

There are a few counts of this clonotype. The gene calls are TRBV6-2 or TRBV6-3 and TRBJ2-6; maybe TRBD1 (6 bases). The CDR3 sequence is 15 residues long. Germline values: CDR1 MNHEY, CDR2 SVGEGT. V lost 5 bases, J lost 4 bases, and 12 bases lay in between. The CDR3 DNA is TGTGCCAGCAGTAACGACAGGAGAGGGGCCAACGTCCTGACTTTC. Protein: CASSNDRRGANVLTF.

This clonotype was seen many times. The chain combines TRBV3-1 with TRBJ2-7; no reliable D call. Trimming took off 1 base at V and 4 bases at J, with 11 bases between the two ends. CDR1 is LGHDT and CDR2 is YNNKEL in the germline V gene (reference sequence). The CDR3 extends over 14 amino acids. CDR3 sequence: CASSQGVWNYEQYF. For the CDR3, the DNA is TGTGCCAGCAGCCAAGGGGTCTGGAATTACGAGCAGTACTTC.

This clonotype has at least ten counts. V gene TRBV3-1 combines with J gene TRBJ1-1; 10 nucleotides agree with TRBD1. V was clipped by 5 bases and J by 2 bases; unmatched bases: 17. Germline lookup yields CDR1 LGHDT and CDR2 YNNKEL (reference sequence). CDR3 length: 19 residues. This CDR3 is CASSTKTDRGTHKNTEAFF. CDR3 nucleotide sequence: TGTGCCAGCAGCACTAAAACGGACAGGGGGACTCATAAAAACACTGAAGCTTTCTTT.

The V and J genes are TRBV6-2 or TRBV6-3 and TRBJ2-3; 7 nucleotides align to TRBD1. With 2 bases clipped from V and 3 bases from J, the junction kept 8 bases outside the gene matches. CDR1 is MNHEY, CDR2 SVGEGT, per germline. The CDR3 is 16 residues long. The CDR3 here is CASSYRGRVETDTQYF. CDR3 in DNA: TGTGCCAGCAGTTACAGGGGGCGAGTAGAAACAGATACGCAGTATTTT.

This clonotype occurred a few times. This chain uses TRBV3-1 with TRBJ2-3, with 16 bases matching TRBD2. In germline, CDR1 is LGHDT, CDR2 YNNKEL (reference sequence). With V trimmed by 5 bases and J by 2 bases, 1 base remained unmatched. The length of the CDR3 is 16 residues. The CDR3 sequence: CASSGTSGGDTDTQYF. The CDR3 DNA is TGTGCCAGCAGCGGGACTAGCGGGGGGGACACAGATACGCAGTATTTT.